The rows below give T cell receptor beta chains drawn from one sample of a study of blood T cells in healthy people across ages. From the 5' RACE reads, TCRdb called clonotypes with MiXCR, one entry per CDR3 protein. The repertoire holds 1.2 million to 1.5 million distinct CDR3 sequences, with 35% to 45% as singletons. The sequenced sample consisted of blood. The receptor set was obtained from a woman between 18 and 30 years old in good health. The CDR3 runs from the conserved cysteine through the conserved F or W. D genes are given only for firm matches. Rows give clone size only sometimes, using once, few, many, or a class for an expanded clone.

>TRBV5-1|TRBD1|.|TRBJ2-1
CASTLGGQGAENEQFF
TGCGCCAGCACCCTAGGGGGACAGGGGGCAGAAAATGAGCAGTTCTTC
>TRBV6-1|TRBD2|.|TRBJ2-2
CASTRKPGLGLTGELFF
TGTGCCAGCACGAGAAAGCCGGGACTAGGGCTCACCGGGGAGCTGTTTTTT
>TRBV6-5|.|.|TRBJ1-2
CASSYSSFYGYTF
TGTGCCAGCAGTTACTCGAGTTTCTATGGCTACACCTTC
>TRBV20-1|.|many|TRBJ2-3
CSARVPGTDTQYF
TGCAGTGCTAGAGTGCCGGGCACAGATACGCAGTATTTT
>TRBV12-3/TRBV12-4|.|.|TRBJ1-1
CAGSFGGRVAAFF
TGTGCCGGCAGTTTCGGGGGACGGGTTGCAGCTTTCTTT
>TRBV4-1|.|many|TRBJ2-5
CASSQGGRETQYF
TGCGCCAGCAGCCAGGGGGGTCGTGAGACCCAGTACTTC
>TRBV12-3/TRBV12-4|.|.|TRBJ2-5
CASSPRHGDNEQYF
TGTGCCAGCAGTCCCCGACACGGGGACAATGAGCAGTACTTC
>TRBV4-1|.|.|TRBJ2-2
CASSLPSEAGELFF
TGCGCCAGCAGCCTCCCATCCGAGGCCGGGGAGCTGTTTTTT
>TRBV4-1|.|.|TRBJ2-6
CASSLTPGQRSGANVLTF
TGCGCCAGCAGCCTCACTCCAGGACAGCGTTCTGGGGCCAACGTCCTGACTTTC
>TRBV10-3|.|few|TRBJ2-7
CAITQGLSYEQYF
TGTGCCATCACGCAGGGCCTTTCCTACGAGCAGTACTTC
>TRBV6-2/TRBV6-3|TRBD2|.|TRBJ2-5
CASSPYPSGKRGGETQYF
TGTGCCAGCAGTCCCTATCCTAGCGGGAAAAGAGGGGGGGAGACCCAGTACTTC
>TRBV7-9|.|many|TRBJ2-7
CASSLSSAYEQYF
TGTGCCAGCAGCTTATCTTCTGCCTACGAGCAGTACTTC
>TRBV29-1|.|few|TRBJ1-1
CSVGGVEAFF
TGCAGCGTTGGTGGAGTTGAAGCTTTCTTT
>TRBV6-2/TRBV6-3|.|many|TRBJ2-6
CASQDSGANVLTF
TGTGCCAGCCAAGACTCTGGGGCCAACGTCCTGACTTTC
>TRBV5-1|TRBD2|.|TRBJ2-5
CASSLGASGVYNEQYF
TGCGCCAGCAGCTTGGGAGCTAGCGGGGTCTACAATGAGCAGTACTTC
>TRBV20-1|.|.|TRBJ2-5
CSAMRQETQYF
TGCAGTGCTATGAGACAAGAGACCCAGTACTTC
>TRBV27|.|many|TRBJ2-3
CASSFSLDTQYF
TGTGCCAGCAGTTTTTCGCTGGATACGCAGTATTTT
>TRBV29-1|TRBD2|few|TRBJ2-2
CSVVISGRGNTGELFF
TGCAGCGTCGTCATTAGCGGGAGGGGGAACACCGGGGAGCTGTTTTTT
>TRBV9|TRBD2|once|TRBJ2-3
CASSSGLAGRGLTDTQYF
TGTGCCAGCAGTTCAGGACTAGCGGGGAGGGGCCTAACAGATACGCAGTATTTT
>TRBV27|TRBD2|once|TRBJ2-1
CAGSYSLAGFNEQFF
TGTGCCGGCAGTTATAGCCTAGCGGGGTTCAATGAGCAGTTCTTC
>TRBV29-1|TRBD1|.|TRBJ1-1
CSVAPGTGNTEAFF
TGCAGCGTTGCCCCAGGGACAGGGAACACTGAAGCTTTCTTT
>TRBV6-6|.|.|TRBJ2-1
CASKSGGLVMNEQFF
TGTGCCAGCAAATCTGGGGGGCTTGTTATGAATGAGCAGTTCTTC
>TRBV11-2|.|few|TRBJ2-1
CASIGGVGEQFF
TGTGCCAGCATAGGGGGGGTAGGTGAGCAGTTCTTC
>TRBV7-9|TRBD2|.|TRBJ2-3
CASSLVGLSSTDTQYF
TGTGCCAGCAGCTTAGTGGGACTAAGTAGCACAGATACGCAGTATTTT
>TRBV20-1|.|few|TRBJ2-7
CSARDPIGPGLTYEQYF
TGCAGTGCTAGAGATCCGATTGGGCCGGGGTTGACCTACGAGCAGTACTTC
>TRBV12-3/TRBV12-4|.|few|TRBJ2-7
CASSFDSNYEQYF
TGTGCCAGCAGTTTCGATTCTAACTACGAGCAGTACTTC
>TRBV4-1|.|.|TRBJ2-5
CASSQVFALSGETQYF
TGCGCCAGCAGCCAAGTTTTTGCGCTCTCCGGAGAGACCCAGTACTTC
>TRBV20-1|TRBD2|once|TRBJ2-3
CSAEAGTSGTDTQYF
TGCAGTGCCGAAGCCGGGACTAGCGGCACAGATACGCAGTATTTT
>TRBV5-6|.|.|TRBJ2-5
CASSPRQSLNYGQQYF
TGTGCCAGCAGCCCTCGGCAGTCACTAAACTACGGGCAGCAGTACTTC
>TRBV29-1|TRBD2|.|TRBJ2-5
CSVRASGGETQYF
TGCAGCGTTCGGGCTAGCGGGGGCGAGACCCAGTACTTC
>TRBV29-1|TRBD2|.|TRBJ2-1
CSVVLSLTGGRKQFF
TGCAGCGTTGTCCTGTCCCTAACGGGCGGGAGGAAGCAGTTCTTC
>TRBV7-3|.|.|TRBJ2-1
CASSSVATNEQFF
TGTGCCAGCAGCTCGGTAGCGACCAATGAGCAGTTCTTC
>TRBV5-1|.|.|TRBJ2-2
CASSLESGPSFNTGELFF
TGCGCCAGCAGCTTGGAATCAGGTCCCTCCTTCAACACCGGGGAGCTGTTTTTT
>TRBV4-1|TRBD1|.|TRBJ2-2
CASSPGTGTGELFF
TGCGCCAGCAGCCCCGGGACAGGTACCGGGGAGCTGTTTTTT
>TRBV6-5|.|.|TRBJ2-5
CASSTPYVTEGLRQYF
TGTGCCAGCAGTACACCCTACGTAACAGAAGGGTTGAGGCAGTACTTC
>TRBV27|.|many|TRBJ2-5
CASSFLGSVQETQYF
TGTGCCAGCAGTTTTCTCGGGTCGGTTCAAGAGACCCAGTACTTC
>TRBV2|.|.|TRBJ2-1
CASSPAMNEQFF
TGTGCCAGCAGTCCGGCTATGAATGAGCAGTTCTTC
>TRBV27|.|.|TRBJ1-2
CASSSGRGHYGYTF
TGTGCCAGCAGTTCCGGACGTGGACACTATGGCTACACCTTC
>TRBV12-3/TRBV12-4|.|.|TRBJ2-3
CASSRYWFTDTQYF
TGTGCCAGCAGCCGATATTGGTTCACAGATACGCAGTATTTT
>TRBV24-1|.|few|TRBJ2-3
CATSDADSNTDTQYF
TGTGCCACCAGTGATGCTGACAGCAACACAGATACGCAGTATTTT
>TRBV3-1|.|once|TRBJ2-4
CASSPYSGGDSSYNEQYF
TGTGCCAGCAGCCCCTATTCGGGCGGAGATAGCAGCTACAATGAGCAGTACTTC
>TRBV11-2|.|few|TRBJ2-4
CASSALRPANVLAKNIQYF
TGTGCCAGCAGCGCCCTAAGGCCTGCTAATGTCCTAGCCAAAAACATTCAGTACTTC
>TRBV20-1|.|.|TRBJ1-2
CSAGQFGGGPGYTF
TGCAGTGCTGGCCAGTTTGGGGGCGGACCTGGCTACACCTTC
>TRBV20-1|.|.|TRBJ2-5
CSALGQGAQETQYF
TGCAGTGCTCTCGGTCAAGGGGCCCAAGAGACCCAGTACTTC
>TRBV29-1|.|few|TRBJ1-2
CSVEEQRNYGYTF
TGCAGCGTTGAAGAGCAGAGAAACTATGGCTACACCTTC
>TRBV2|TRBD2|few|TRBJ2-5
CASSDLAGAKETQYF
TGTGCCAGCAGTGATCTAGCGGGGGCCAAAGAGACCCAGTACTTC
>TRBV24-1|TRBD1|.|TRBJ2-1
CATSALEGQGINEQFF
TGTGCCACCAGTGCTCTGGAGGGACAGGGGATCAACGAGCAGTTCTTC
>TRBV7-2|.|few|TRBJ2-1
CASRVSVSSYNEQFF
TGTGCCAGCAGGGTATCGGTAAGCTCCTACAATGAGCAGTTCTTC
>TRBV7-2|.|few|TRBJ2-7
CASTTHLSYEQYF
TGTGCCAGCACCACTCACCTCTCCTACGAGCAGTACTTC
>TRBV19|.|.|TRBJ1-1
CASSKWDTEAFF
TGTGCCAGTAGTAAGTGGGACACTGAAGCTTTCTTT
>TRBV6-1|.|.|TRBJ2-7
CASSEALGTGVREQYF
TGTGCCAGCAGTGAAGCGCTCGGAACGGGAGTGAGGGAGCAGTACTTC
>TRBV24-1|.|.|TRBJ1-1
CATSDSGTRGGAFF
TGTGCCACCAGTGATTCCGGGACCCGTGGGGGAGCTTTCTTT